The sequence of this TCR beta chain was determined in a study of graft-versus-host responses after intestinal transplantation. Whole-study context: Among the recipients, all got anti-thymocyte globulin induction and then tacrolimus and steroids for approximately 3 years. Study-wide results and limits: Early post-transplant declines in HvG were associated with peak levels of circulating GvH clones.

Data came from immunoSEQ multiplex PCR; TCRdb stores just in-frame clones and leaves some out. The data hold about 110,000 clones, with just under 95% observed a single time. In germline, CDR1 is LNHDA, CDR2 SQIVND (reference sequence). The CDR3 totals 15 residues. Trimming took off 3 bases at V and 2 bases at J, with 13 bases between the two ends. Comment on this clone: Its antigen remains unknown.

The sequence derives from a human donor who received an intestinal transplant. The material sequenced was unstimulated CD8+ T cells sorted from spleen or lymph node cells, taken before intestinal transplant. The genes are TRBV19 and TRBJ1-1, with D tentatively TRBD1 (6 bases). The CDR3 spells CASSIGAGGNTEAFF. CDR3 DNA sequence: TGTGCCAGTAGTATTGGGGCGGGGGGCAACACTGAAGCTTTCTTT. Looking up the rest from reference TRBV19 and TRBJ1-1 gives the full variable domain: DGGITQSPKYLFRKEGQNVTLSCEQNLNHDAMYWYRQDPGQGLRLIYYSQIVNDFQKGDIAEGYSVSREKKESFPLTVTSAQKNPTAFYLCASSIGAGGNTEAFFGQGTRLTVV.